The clone carrying this T cell receptor (beta chain) was seen a few times. Antigen: not known. Attachment of unique molecular identifiers to individual cDNA molecules was performed. MiXCR, applied by TCRdb to the 5' RACE reads, yields one record per CDR3 protein. The repertoire holds fewer than 75,000 distinct CDR3 sequences, with 20% as singletons. The CDR3 is 15 residues long. Trimming took 1 base from V and 4 from J; bases not matched to a gene: 7. The germline gives CDR1 MGHRA, CDR2 YSYEKL. The source of the sample is a study of early T cells in non-severe SARS-CoV-2 infection. Turning to the study itself: Bulk RNA from unsorted whole blood was sequenced; chains were unpaired.

Points from the study as a whole: Lookups in VDJdb leaned toward anti-spike CD8 responses and missed private and CD4 specificities.

V and J are TRBV4-1 and TRBJ2-7; TRBD1 agrees at 7 bases. This TCR came from an adult who was a healthcare worker with PCR-confirmed SARS-CoV-2 infection or an uninfected control (not recorded which). Source: whole blood, taken at baseline. The CDR3 loop is CASSQGFRQGYEQYF. CDR3 bases: TGCGCCAGCAGCCAAGGGTTCCGACAGGGTTACGAGCAGTACTTC.